The 6 T cell receptor beta chains reported below all come from one sample, sequenced in a study of cytomegalovirus exposure and HLA in healthy donors. Use of 60 Vbeta and 13 Jbeta primers characterized the PCR. Using immunoSEQ multiplex PCR, the repertoire was profiled, and TCRdb retains in-frame clones only, with some absent. The sample has some 200,000 clones; roughly 80% are singletons. The specimen sequenced was PBMCs. The receptors originated from a woman in her 50s in good health and CMV-seropositive.

The J gene is TRBJ1-4, the V gene TRBV2; TRBD1 aligns across 10 bases. With 5 bases clipped from V and 8 bases from J, the junction kept 5 bases outside the gene matches. This CDR3 is 14 amino acids long. Germline assignment: CDR1 SNHLY and CDR2 FYNNEI. The CDR3 sequence is CASSPGTGEEKLFF. The CDR3 nucleotides are TGTGCCAGCAGTCCCGGGACAGGGGAGGAAAAACTGTTTTTT.

The V call is TRBV4-1, the J call TRBJ2-3; perhaps TRBD2 as D (7 bases). This CDR3 has 16 residues. CDR1 MGHRA and CDR2 YSYEKL come from the germline V gene. Trimming left V 0 bases short and J 3 bases short, with 13 bases between. The CDR3 region is CASSQDGGGRTDTQYF. Written as DNA, the CDR3 is TGCGCCAGCAGCCAAGATGGGGGGGGCAGAACAGATACGCAGTATTTT.

About this clone itself: Sequence at one end of the junction differs from germline and may be a read error. The chain carries TRBV7-7 and TRBJ2-2; D perhaps matches TRBD2 (6 bases). CDR1 and CDR2 (germline): SSHAT, FNYEAQ (reference sequence). The CDR3 runs to 16 residues. CDR3 nucleotide sequence: TGTGCTAGCAGCTTAGGATGGGGGGCGAACACCGGGGAGCTGTTTTTT. It is translated as CASSLGWGANTGELFF. The full variable domain, in which reference TRBV7-7 and TRBJ2-2 provide the parts outside the CDR3, is GAGVSQSPRYKVTKRGQDVTLRCDPISSHATLYWYQQALGQGPEFLTYFNYEAQPDKSGLPSDRFSAERPEGSISTLTIQRTEQRDSAMYRCASSLGWGANTGELFFGEGSRLTVL.

The chain employs TRBV9 and TRBJ1-6; 8 bases fit TRBD1. CDR3 size: 14 residues. Germline V CDR1 and CDR2: SGDLS, YYNGEE. The V segment lost 5 bases and the J segment 5 bases; nucleotides outside the gene matches: 3. The CDR3 loop is CASRGQGDNSPLHF. Here the CDR3 DNA reads TGTGCCAGCAGAGGACAGGGTGATAATTCACCCCTCCACTTT.

The chain has TRBV7-6 and TRBJ2-2; 8 bases agree with TRBD1. From germline, CDR1 is SGHVS and CDR2 FNYEAQ. This CDR3 comprises 16 residues. The V and J ends lost 5 bases and 4 bases, in that order; junction bases with no gene match: 9. CDR3 sequence: CASSPRTGMGTGELFF. Here the CDR3 DNA reads TGTGCCAGCAGCCCAAGGACAGGGATGGGCACCGGGGAGCTGTTTTTT.

CDR3 protein: CAISEAGDRGAGELFF. Written as DNA, the CDR3 is TGTGCCATCAGTGAGGCTGGGGACAGGGGCGCCGGGGAGCTGTTTTTT. V and J are TRBV10-3 and TRBJ2-2; TRBD1 aligns across 10 bases. The germline V gene encodes CDR1 ENHRY and CDR2 SYGVKD. The CDR3 is 16 residues long. The ends lost 2 bases at V and 6 bases at J; junction bases unmatched: 6.